This record looks at one T cell receptor beta chain sequence and its context. This entry comes from a study of radiotherapy plus CTLA-4 blockade in lung cancer. There are 11 residues in the CDR3. With 5 bases removed from V and 4 bases from J, the gap between germline ends came to 8 bases. CDR1 is DFQATT, CDR2 SNEGSKA, per germline (reference sequence). Sequencing was performed with immunoSEQ multiplex PCR; in TCRdb, only in-frame clones are kept and a portion is missing. The sample lists approximately 48,000 clones; 84% were seen once. The chain is built from TRBV20-1 and TRBJ2-5, with unresolved D. This material consisted of peripheral blood, taken from a patient treated with radiotherapy plus ipilimumab. This sequence was found in a human donor with non-small cell lung cancer whose response to radiotherapy plus ipilimumab could not be evaluated. DNA of the CDR3: TGCAGTGCTCCAGTCCCAGAGACCCAGTACTTC. This encodes CSAPVPETQYF.